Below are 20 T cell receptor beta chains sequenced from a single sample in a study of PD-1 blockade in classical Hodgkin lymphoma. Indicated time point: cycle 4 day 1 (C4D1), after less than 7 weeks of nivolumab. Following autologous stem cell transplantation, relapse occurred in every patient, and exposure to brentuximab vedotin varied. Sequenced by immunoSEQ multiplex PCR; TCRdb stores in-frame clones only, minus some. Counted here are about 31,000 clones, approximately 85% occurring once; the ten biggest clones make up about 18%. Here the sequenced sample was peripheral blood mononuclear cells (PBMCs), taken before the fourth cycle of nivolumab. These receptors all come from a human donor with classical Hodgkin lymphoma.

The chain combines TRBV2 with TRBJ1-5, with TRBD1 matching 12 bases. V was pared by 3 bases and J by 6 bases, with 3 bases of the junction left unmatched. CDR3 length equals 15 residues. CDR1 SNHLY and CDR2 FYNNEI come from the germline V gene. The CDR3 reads CASSEGTGGVQPQHF. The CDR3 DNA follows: TGTGCCAGCAGTGAGGGGACAGGGGGCGTTCAGCCCCAGCATTTT. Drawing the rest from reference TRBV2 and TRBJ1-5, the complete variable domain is EPEVTQTPSHQVTQMGQEVILRCVPISNHLYFYWYRQILGQKVEFLVSFYNNEISEKSEIFDDQFSVERPDGSNFTLKIRSTKLEDSAMYFCASSEGTGGVQPQHFGDGTRLSIL.

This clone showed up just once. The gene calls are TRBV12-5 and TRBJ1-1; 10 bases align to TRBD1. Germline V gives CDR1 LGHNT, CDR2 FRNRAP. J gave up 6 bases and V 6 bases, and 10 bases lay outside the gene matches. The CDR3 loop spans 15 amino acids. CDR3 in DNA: TGTGCTAGTGGGACGTCGGGACAGGGGCGGCCTGAAGCTTTCTTT. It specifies CASGTSGQGRPEAFF.

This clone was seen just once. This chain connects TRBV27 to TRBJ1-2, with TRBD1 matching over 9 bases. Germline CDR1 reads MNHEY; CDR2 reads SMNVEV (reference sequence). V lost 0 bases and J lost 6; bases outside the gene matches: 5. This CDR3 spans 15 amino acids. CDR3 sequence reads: CASSLSTGGLNGYTF. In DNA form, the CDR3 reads TGTGCCAGCAGTTTATCGACAGGGGGATTGAATGGCTACACCTTC.

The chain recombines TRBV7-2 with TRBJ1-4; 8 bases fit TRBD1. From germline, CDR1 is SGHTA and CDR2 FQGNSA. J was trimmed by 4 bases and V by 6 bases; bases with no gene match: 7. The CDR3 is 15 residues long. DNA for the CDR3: TGTGCCAGCAGGACAACAGGGGGGAGTAATGAAAAACTGTTTTTT. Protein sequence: CASRTTGGSNEKLFF.

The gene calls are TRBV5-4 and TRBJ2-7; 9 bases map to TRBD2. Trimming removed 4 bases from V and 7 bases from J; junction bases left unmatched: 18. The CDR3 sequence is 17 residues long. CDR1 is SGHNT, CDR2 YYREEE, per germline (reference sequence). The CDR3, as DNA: TGTGCCAGCAGCCCTGGGGGTGGTAGCGGGGGATTTTTGGAGCAGTACTTC. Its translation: CASSPGGGSGGFLEQYF.

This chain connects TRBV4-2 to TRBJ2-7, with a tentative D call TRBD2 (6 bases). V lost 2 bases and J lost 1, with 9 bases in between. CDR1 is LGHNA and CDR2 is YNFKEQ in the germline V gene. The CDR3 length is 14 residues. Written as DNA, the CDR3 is TGTGCCAGCAGCCAATCTGGGACTTCCTACGAGCAGTACTTC. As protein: CASSQSGTSYEQYF.

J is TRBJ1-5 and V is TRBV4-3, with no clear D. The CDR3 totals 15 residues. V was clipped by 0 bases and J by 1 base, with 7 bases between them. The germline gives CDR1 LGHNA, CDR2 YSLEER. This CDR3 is CASSQDDGSNQPQHF. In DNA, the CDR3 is TGCGCCAGCAGCCAAGATGACGGGAGCAATCAGCCCCAGCATTTT.

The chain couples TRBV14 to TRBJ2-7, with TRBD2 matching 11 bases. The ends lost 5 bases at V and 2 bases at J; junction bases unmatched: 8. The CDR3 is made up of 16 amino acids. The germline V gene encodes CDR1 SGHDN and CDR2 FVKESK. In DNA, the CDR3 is TGTGCCAGCAGCTATGGGACTAGCGGATACCCCTACGAGCAGTACTTC. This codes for CASSYGTSGYPYEQYF.

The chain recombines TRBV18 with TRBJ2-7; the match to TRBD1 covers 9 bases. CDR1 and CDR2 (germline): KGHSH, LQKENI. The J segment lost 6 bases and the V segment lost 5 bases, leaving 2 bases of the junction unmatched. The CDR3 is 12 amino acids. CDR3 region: CASSGQGTEQYV. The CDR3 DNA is TGTGCCAGCTCAGGACAGGGGACCGAGCAGTACGTC.

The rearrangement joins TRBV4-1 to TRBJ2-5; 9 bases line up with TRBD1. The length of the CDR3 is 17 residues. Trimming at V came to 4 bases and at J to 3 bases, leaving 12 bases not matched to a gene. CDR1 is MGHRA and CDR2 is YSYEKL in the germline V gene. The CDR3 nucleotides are TGCGCCAGCAGCCTTGGACCCGGGACAGGGACCAAAGAGACCCAGTACTTC. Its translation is CASSLGPGTGTKETQYF.

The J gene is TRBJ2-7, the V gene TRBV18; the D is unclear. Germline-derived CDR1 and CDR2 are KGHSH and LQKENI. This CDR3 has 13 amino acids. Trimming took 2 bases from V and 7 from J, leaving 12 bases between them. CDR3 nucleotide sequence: TGTGCCAGCTCACCATTTAGCCACCTGGAGCAGTACTTC. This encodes CASSPFSHLEQYF.

CDR3 in DNA: TGTGCCAGCAGTGACTTGGCGGACTACGAGCAGTACTTC. It is translated as CASSDLADYEQYF. This chain connects TRBV2 to TRBJ2-7; D call uncertain. CDR1 and CDR2 from the germline V gene are SNHLY and FYNNEI. Trimming took 3 bases from V and 3 from J, leaving 9 bases between them. The CDR3 has 13 residues.

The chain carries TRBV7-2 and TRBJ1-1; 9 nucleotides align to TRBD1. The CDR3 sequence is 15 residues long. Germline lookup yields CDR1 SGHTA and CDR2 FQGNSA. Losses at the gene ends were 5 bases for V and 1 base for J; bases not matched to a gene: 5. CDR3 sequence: CASSARQGGNTEAFF. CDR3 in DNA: TGTGCCAGCAGCGCAAGACAGGGGGGGAACACTGAAGCTTTCTTT.

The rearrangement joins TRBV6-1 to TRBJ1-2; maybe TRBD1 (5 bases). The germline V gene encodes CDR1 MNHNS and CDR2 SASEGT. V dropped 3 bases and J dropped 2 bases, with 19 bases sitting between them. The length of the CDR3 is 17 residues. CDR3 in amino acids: CASSDNLAGKGNYGYTF. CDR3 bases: TGTGCCAGCAGTGATAACTTGGCAGGGAAGGGGAACTATGGCTACACCTTC.

CDR3 amino acids: CASSSGPPGHEQYF. In nucleotides, the CDR3 is TGTGCCAGCAGCTCGGGACCTCCCGGGCACGAGCAGTACTTC. The rearrangement uses TRBV7-3 and TRBJ2-7; D is tentatively TRBD1 or TRBD2 (5 bases each). V lost 4 bases and J 5 bases, leaving 15 bases between the germline ends. This CDR3 has 14 residues. CDR1 and CDR2 from the germline V gene are SGHTA and FQGTGA.

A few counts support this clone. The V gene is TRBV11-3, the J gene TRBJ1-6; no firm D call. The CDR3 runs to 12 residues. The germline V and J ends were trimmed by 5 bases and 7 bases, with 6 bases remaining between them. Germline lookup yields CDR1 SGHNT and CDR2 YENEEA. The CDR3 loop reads CASSRSNSPLHF. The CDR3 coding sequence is TGTGCCAGCAGCCGGAGCAATTCACCCCTCCACTTT. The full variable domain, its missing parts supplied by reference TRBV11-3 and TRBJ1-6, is EAGVVQSPRYKIIEKKQPVAFWCNPISGHNTLYWYLQNLGQGPELLIRYENEEAVDDSQLPKDRFSAERLKGVDSTLKIQPAELGDSAVYLCASSRSNSPLHFGNGTRLTVT.

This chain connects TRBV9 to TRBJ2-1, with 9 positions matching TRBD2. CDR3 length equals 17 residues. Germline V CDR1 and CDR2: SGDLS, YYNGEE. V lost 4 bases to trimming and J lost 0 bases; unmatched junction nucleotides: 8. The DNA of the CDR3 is TGTGCCAGCAGCACCGGGACTAGCATCCTCTCCTACAATGAGCAGTTCTTC. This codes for CASSTGTSILSYNEQFF.

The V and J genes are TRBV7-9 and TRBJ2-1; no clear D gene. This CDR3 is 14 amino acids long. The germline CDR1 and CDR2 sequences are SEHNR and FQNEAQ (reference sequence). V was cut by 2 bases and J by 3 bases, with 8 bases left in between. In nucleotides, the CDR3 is TGTGCCAGCAGCTTAATAGGGTACTACAATGAGCAGTTCTTC. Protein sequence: CASSLIGYYNEQFF.

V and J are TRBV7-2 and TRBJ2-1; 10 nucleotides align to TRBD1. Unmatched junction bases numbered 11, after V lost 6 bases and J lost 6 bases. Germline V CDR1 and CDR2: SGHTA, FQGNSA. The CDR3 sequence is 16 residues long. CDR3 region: CASRPIWTGGPNEQFF. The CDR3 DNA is TGTGCCAGCAGACCTATATGGACAGGGGGACCCAATGAGCAGTTCTTC.

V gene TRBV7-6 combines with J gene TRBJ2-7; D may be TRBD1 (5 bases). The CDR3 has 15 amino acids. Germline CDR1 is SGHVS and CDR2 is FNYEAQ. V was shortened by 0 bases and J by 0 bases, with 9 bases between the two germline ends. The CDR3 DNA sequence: TGTGCCAGCAGCTTAGCGCAAGGGGCCTCCTACGAGCAGTACTTC. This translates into CASSLAQGASYEQYF.